Each of the 14 T cell receptor beta chains below was sequenced from the same sample in a study of human T cells and chemical hapten exposure. The time point was: patch test 1, 2 weeks after DPC sensitization. As for treatment: therapeutic diphenylcyclopropenone sensitization with weekly scalp DPC. TCRdb analysed the RACE reads with MiXCR anew, one entry per CDR3 protein. Of about 120,000 distinct CDR3 sequences in the sample, 12% to 15% were seen once. Sequenced here: whole blood, sampled in connection with sensitization to the hapten diphenylcyclopropenone (DPC). All receptors come from a man younger than 35 with alopecia areata. Some clones in this sample may be carry-over from other donors' samples.

This clonotype has a handful of counts. This chain joins TRBV6-2 or TRBV6-3 and TRBJ1-6; unclear D gene. Germline V gives CDR1 MNHEY, CDR2 SVGEGT. Between the trimmed V and J ends, which lost 9 bases and 10 bases, there was a span of 10 bases. CDR3 length: 11 amino acids. CDR3 DNA sequence: TGTGCCAGGCTGATTGAGTCACCCCTCCACTTT. This encodes CARLIESPLHF.

The genes are TRBV7-2 and TRBJ2-5; 8 bases are shared with TRBD1. Germline lookup yields CDR1 SGHTA and CDR2 FQGNSA. Trimming removed 1 base from V and 6 bases from J; junction bases left unmatched: 7. This CDR3 region has 15 residues. In DNA, the CDR3 is TGTGCCAGCAGCTTAGAGGCGGACAGGGTAAAGACCCAGTACTTC. Translating it yields CASSLEADRVKTQYF.

V usage is TRBV7-8 and J usage is TRBJ1-6, with D uncertain. The V gene lost 5 bases and the J gene lost 14 bases, with 16 bases spanning the gap. The CDR3 is 13 residues long. Germline V gene sequence: CDR1 SGHVS, CDR2 FQNEAQ. CDR3 sequence reads: CASSPRAPRSLHF. The CDR3 DNA reads TGTGCCAGCAGCCCTCGGGCCCCGCGATCCCTCCACTTT.

The sample holds a few counts of this clonotype. The chain joins TRBV6-2 or TRBV6-3 to TRBJ2-4, with 11 bases lining up with TRBD1. This CDR3 region has 18 residues. Germline CDR1 MNHEY, CDR2 SVGEGT. Losses at the gene ends were 10 bases for V and 0 bases for J; bases not matched to a gene: 14. CDR3 DNA: TGTGCCACCTTGAGCTGGGACAGGGGGACCATAGCCAAAAACATTCAGTACTTC. Translating gives CATLSWDRGTIAKNIQYF.

This clonotype has only a few counts. The gene calls are TRBV18 and TRBJ1-3; no clear D. The germline gives CDR1 KGHSH, CDR2 LQKENI. V lost 3 bases and J lost 0, with 9 bases in between. CDR3 size: 15 residues. CDR3 sequence (DNA): TGTGCCAGCTCACCTCAGGCAGACTCTGGAAACACCATATATTTT. As protein: CASSPQADSGNTIYF.

This clonotype was seen at least ten times. In nucleotides, the CDR3 is TGTGCCAGCAGCGTATGGACCAGCTCCTATAATTCACCCCTCCACTTT. Protein: CASSVWTSSYNSPLHF. The J gene is TRBJ1-6, the V gene TRBV9; D is undetermined. The CDR3 contains 16 residues. Trimming stripped 1 base from V and 0 bases from J, with 8 bases between. Per the germline V gene, CDR1 is SGDLS and CDR2 is YYNGEE.

The CDR3 region has the DNA TGTGCCAGCAGCTCCGTCCTGGAGGGCTACACCTTC. Amino acid sequence: CASSSVLEGYTF. The chain links TRBV7-6 to TRBJ1-2; D ambiguous. V lost 4 bases and J 8 bases, leaving 11 bases between the germline ends. Germline-derived CDR1 and CDR2 are SGHVS and FNYEAQ. This CDR3 contains 12 residues.

The chain carries TRBV7-8 and TRBJ1-1; 7 nucleotides match TRBD1. Germline V gene data show CDR1 as SGHVS and CDR2 as FQNEAQ. After removal of 2 bases from V and 5 bases from J, the junction contained 8 bases not matched to a gene. The CDR3 covers 15 residues. CDR3 protein: CASSLTGDRRTEAFF. CDR3 DNA sequence: TGTGCCAGCAGCTTAACAGGGGACCGGCGGACTGAAGCTTTCTTT.

This clonotype was observed many times. The rearrangement links TRBV7-2 to TRBJ2-5; D not certain. Germline-derived CDR1 and CDR2 are SGHTA and FQGNSA. This CDR3 spans 13 amino acids. The V gene lost 3 bases and the J gene lost 3 bases, with 8 bases spanning the gap. The CDR3 sequence is CASSFGREETQYF. For the CDR3, the DNA is TGTGCCAGCAGCTTCGGACGCGAAGAGACCCAGTACTTC.

The chain combines TRBV7-2 with TRBJ2-5; a possible D gene is TRBD2 (6 bases). CDR1 is SGHTA, CDR2 FQGNSA, per germline. This CDR3 is built from 16 residues. V lost 5 bases, J lost 0 bases, and 16 bases lay in between. This chain's CDR3 is CASSKGLRDYQETQYF. DNA for the CDR3: TGTGCCAGCAGCAAGGGACTCCGGGACTACCAAGAGACCCAGTACTTC. The whole variable domain, remainder taken from reference TRBV7-2 and TRBJ2-5, is GAGVSQSPSNKVTEKGKDVELRCDPISGHTALYWYRQSLGQGLEFLIYFQGNSAPDKSGLPSDRFSAERTGGSVSTLTIQRTQQEDSAVYLCASSKGLRDYQETQYFGPGTRLLVL.

This clonotype was seen a few times. The chain uses TRBV14 and TRBJ1-5; D not resolved. V was trimmed by 0 bases and J by 4 bases, leaving 13 bases between them. The CDR3 is 16 amino acids. Germline V gives CDR1 SGHDN, CDR2 FVKESK. The CDR3: CASSQEFVVINQPQHF. The DNA for the CDR3 is TGTGCCAGCAGCCAAGAGTTCGTCGTCATTAATCAGCCCCAGCATTTT.

This clonotype was observed a few times. V usage is TRBV9 and J usage is TRBJ1-1; D is unresolved. V gave up 2 bases and J gave up 2 bases, with 10 bases separating them. Germline V lookup: CDR1 SGDLS, CDR2 YYNGEE. This CDR3 comprises 14 residues. The CDR3 here is CASSVTPINTEAFF. DNA of the CDR3: TGTGCCAGCAGCGTGACGCCCATCAACACTGAAGCTTTCTTT.

The V call is TRBV20-1, the J call TRBJ2-6; D is uncertain. Germline lookup yields CDR1 DFQATT and CDR2 SNEGSKA (reference sequence). This CDR3 contains 15 residues. V was trimmed by 0 bases and J by 0 bases, leaving 6 bases between them. The CDR3 DNA reads as TGCAGTGCTAGAGATTGGCGCTCTGGGGCCAACGTCCTGACTTTC. Amino acids: CSARDWRSGANVLTF.

This clonotype was observed a handful of times. The V call is TRBV19, the J call TRBJ2-2, with TRBD1 identical over 9 bases. The CDR3 extends over 15 amino acids. The germline V gene encodes CDR1 LNHDA and CDR2 SQIVND (reference sequence). J was trimmed by 3 bases and V by 3 bases; bases with no gene match: 2. The CDR3 DNA follows: TGTGCCAGTAGTATTCGGGACAGGGACACCGGGGAGCTGTTTTTT. Its protein product is CASSIRDRDTGELFF. The full variable domain, its missing parts supplied by reference TRBV19 and TRBJ2-2, is DGGITQSPKYLFRKEGQNVTLSCEQNLNHDAMYWYRQDPGQGLRLIYYSQIVNDFQKGDIAEGYSVSREKKESFPLTVTSAQKNPTAFYLCASSIRDRDTGELFFGEGSRLTVL.